The present entry profiles one T cell receptor beta chain with its context. Its antigen is undetermined. This specimen comes from a study of cytotoxic CD8 clonotypes in ibrutinib-treated CLL. Study in general: Response sampling came at median about a year of treatment, ranging roughly 6 to 36 months. Whole-study results and caveats: The clonality went up when patients responded to ibrutinib and dropped back toward baseline at progression.

CDR3 length: 12 residues. V was clipped by 4 bases and J by 0 bases, with 3 bases between them. Looked up from germline, CDR1 is MNHNY and CDR2 is SVGAGI (reference sequence). Clones were read by immunoSEQ multiplex PCR, and TCRdb kept only the in-frame ones, dropping some. The table lists some 140,000 clones, approximately 90% of them singletons. V is TRBV6-6 and J is TRBJ2-5, with unresolved D. The sample was PBMCs, taken after 12 months of ibrutinib treatment. The sequence was collected from a human donor with chronic lymphocytic leukemia. The CDR3 sequence is CASSSNQETQYF. CDR3 coding DNA: TGTGCCAGCAGTTCCAACCAAGAGACCCAGTACTTC.